This passage covers 15 T cell receptor beta chains from one sample sequenced in a study of vaccination effects on CD4 cells after COVID-19. No antigens are known for them. ViraFEST used viral peptide pools to expand antigen-specific CD4+ T cells before sequencing. Following culture for approximately ten days, CD4+ T cells were isolated. Of the BNT162b2 and mRNA-1273 vaccines, participants received two doses of one or the other. Assay used: immunoSEQ multiplex PCR; TCRdb lists only in-frame clones, some missing. The sample lists 30,000 or so clones; roughly 71% were seen once. The sequenced sample was CD4+ T cells from PBMCs cultured with HCoV-NL63 spike peptides, obtained after COVID-19 vaccination. These receptors were collected from a human donor who received a COVID-19 vaccine.

V and J are TRBV7-8 and TRBJ1-2; D not certain. The V end was cut by 4 bases, the J end by 2 bases, with 20 bases between. The CDR3 length is 17 residues. The germline V gene has CDR1 SGHVS and CDR2 FQNEAQ. CDR3 in amino acids: CASSSRRQALGNYGYTF. The CDR3, as DNA: TGTGCCAGCAGCTCTCGTAGGCAGGCCTTAGGGAACTATGGCTACACCTTC. Combining the CDR3 with reference TRBV7-8 and TRBJ1-2 gives the whole variable domain GAGVSQSPRYKVAKRGQDVALRCDPISGHVSLFWYQQALGQGPEFLTYFQNEAQLDKSGLPSDRFFAERPEGSVSTLKIQRTQQEDSAVYLCASSSRRQALGNYGYTFGSGTRLTVV.

V usage is TRBV12-3 or TRBV12-4 and J usage is TRBJ1-2; a weak D match, TRBD1 (6 bases). The CDR3 extends over 12 amino acids. The germline V and J ends were trimmed by 4 bases and 8 bases, with 11 bases remaining between them. CDR3: CASSWGGQGYTF. Written as DNA, the CDR3 is TGTGCCAGCAGTTGGGGGGGCCAGGGCTACACCTTC.

The rearrangement links TRBV25-1 to TRBJ2-5, with a tentative D call TRBD1 (6 bases). Trimming stripped 2 bases from V and 0 bases from J, with 16 bases between. This CDR3 region has 17 residues. The germline V gene encodes CDR1 MGHDK and CDR2 SYGVNS. The CDR3 spells CASSEEVQGSYQETQYF. The CDR3, as DNA: TGTGCCAGCAGTGAAGAAGTACAGGGATCGTACCAAGAGACCCAGTACTTC.

The chain couples TRBV6-5 to TRBJ1-1, with TRBD1 matching over 7 bases. CDR1 and CDR2 (germline): MNHEY, SVGAGI. This CDR3 contains 15 residues. The V segment lost 6 bases and the J segment 1 base; nucleotides outside the gene matches: 8. CDR3 coding DNA: TGTGCCAGCAGCGACCTTGGGACAGCGAACACTGAAGCTTTCTTT. This encodes CASSDLGTANTEAFF.

The chain has TRBV11-2 and TRBJ2-1; no definite D call. The length of the CDR3 is 13 residues. V was clipped by 0 bases and J by 2 bases, with 2 bases between them. The germline CDR1 and CDR2 sequences are SGHAT and FQNNGV. In nucleotides, the CDR3 is TGTGCCAGCAGCTTAGAGGCCTACAATGAGCAGTTCTTC. This encodes CASSLEAYNEQFF.

The gene calls are TRBV2 and TRBJ2-2, with 8 positions matching TRBD2. The V and J ends lost 7 bases and 4 bases, in that order; junction bases with no gene match: 5. This CDR3 has 14 residues. Per germline, CDR1 SNHLY and CDR2 FYNNEI. CDR3 DNA sequence: TGTGCCAGCAACGGGAGGGCCACCACCGGGGAGCTGTTTTTT. It yields the protein CASNGRATTGELFF.

This clone appeared a single time. The chain recombines TRBV25-1 with TRBJ2-7, with 9 positions matching TRBD1. Germline trimming cut 2 bases from V and 2 bases from J; bases unmatched to any gene: 10. Germline V gene lookup returns CDR1 MGHDK and CDR2 SYGVNS. CDR3 size: 17 residues. Here the CDR3 reads CASSEPGTGTGPYEQYF. Written as DNA, the CDR3 is TGTGCCAGCAGTGAACCCGGAACCGGGACAGGGCCCTACGAGCAGTACTTC.

This rearrangement joins TRBV9 to TRBJ1-2; no firm D call. Germline V lookup: CDR1 SGDLS, CDR2 YYNGEE. Trimming removed 4 bases at V and 0 bases at J, with 22 bases between. The CDR3 has 18 residues. Here the CDR3 reads CASSSYRARSTSNYGYTF. CDR3 coding DNA: TGTGCCAGCAGCTCCTATCGAGCCAGGAGCACCTCTAACTATGGCTACACCTTC.

V gene TRBV3-1 (or the pseudogene TRBV3-2) combines with J gene TRBJ2-3; 12 bases align to TRBD2. Trimming removed 4 bases from V and 4 bases from J; junction bases left unmatched: 9. The CDR3 is made up of 17 amino acids. The germline V gene has CDR1 LGHDT and CDR2 YNNKEL (reference sequence). The CDR3 DNA reads as TGTGCCAGCAGCCCATTGTCTAGCGGGAGGGGGGCAGATACGCAGTATTTT. Its translation: CASSPLSSGRGADTQYF.

This clone was counted once. The chain has TRBV21-1 and TRBJ1-6; no check of the table's D call, TRBD1, against the DNA was made. TRBV21-1 counts as a pseudogene. This CDR3 has 18 amino acids. The CDR3 loop is CASSNKPTVASYNSPLHF. As DNA, the CDR3 is TGTGCCAGCAGCAACAAACCTACAGTTGCCTCCTATAATTCACCCCTCCACTTT.

The chain is built from TRBV6-6 and TRBJ1-3; possible D gene TRBD1, 5 bases. Looked up from germline, CDR1 is MNHNY and CDR2 is SVGAGI (reference sequence). The ends were cut back, 0 bases at V and 3 bases at J, with 9 bases in the middle. This CDR3 is 15 amino acids long. CDR3 nucleotide sequence: TGTGCCAGCAGTTACTCGCCAGGGCTTGGAAACACCATATATTTT. This translates into CASSYSPGLGNTIYF.

The sample holds one count of this clone. The V gene is TRBV2, the J gene TRBJ2-7; 9 bases map to TRBD1. With V trimmed by 7 bases and J by 6 bases, 13 bases remained unmatched. From germline, CDR1 is SNHLY and CDR2 FYNNEI. The CDR3 has 15 residues. This CDR3 is CASIIQGAPPIEQYF. CDR3 in DNA: TGTGCCAGCATAATACAGGGGGCGCCCCCGATCGAGCAGTACTTC.

The chain combines TRBV7-2 with TRBJ1-2; TRBD1 agrees at 10 bases. Trimming removed 4 bases from V and 5 bases from J; junction bases left unmatched: 1. This CDR3 contains 13 residues. Germline CDR1 and CDR2: SGHTA and FQGNSA. The CDR3 reads CASSSGQGYGYTF. The DNA for the CDR3 is TGTGCCAGCAGCTCGGGACAGGGGTATGGCTACACCTTC.

The rearrangement links TRBV7-8 to TRBJ1-2; D is perhaps TRBD1 (5 bases). CDR1 and CDR2 from the germline V gene are SGHVS and FQNEAQ. CDR3 length: 13 amino acids. Deletions cut 5 bases from V and 7 bases from J, with 14 bases between. For the CDR3, the DNA is TGTGCCAGCAGCCGCCGGGACGTCGGTGGCTACACCTTC. Amino acids: CASSRRDVGGYTF.

The V call is TRBV18, the J call TRBJ1-5, with TRBD1 identical over 12 bases. There are 15 residues in the CDR3. Trimming cost V 3 bases and J 7 bases; bases outside gene matches: 4. Germline V gene lookup returns CDR1 KGHSH and CDR2 LQKENI. The CDR3 loop reads CASSPGTGGDQPQHF. The CDR3 DNA follows: TGTGCCAGCTCACCCGGGACAGGGGGCGACCAGCCCCAGCATTTT.